What follows is one T cell receptor beta chain and its context. This clonotype was seen a few times. Its cognate antigen has yet to be identified. It has no much larger one-base neighbor in the sample; base qualities were not kept. These data are taken from a study of blood T cells in healthy people across ages (dated by TCRdb to about 2015). Notes on the research overall: In model experiments, template switching captured roughly one uniquely barcoded TCR beta cDNA molecule for every two T cells. The study analyzed two additional independent replicas of 1 million unique cDNA reads from the same blood draw for two donors, one aged 18 to 30 and one aged 80 or older. Age-related changes in TCR beta repertoire diversity were measured in the study by deep sequencing normalized with unique cDNA molecular identifiers. Donors of different ages were randomly distributed across sequencing lanes to avoid experimental bias. Donors were grouped into four age groups: young (average roughly 15 years), middle-aged (over 35), aged (roughly 67) and long-lived (less than 85). Here is what the overall study found, with its caveats: Observed TCR beta diversity correlated strongly with the percentage of naive T cells measured by flow cytometry. Since profiling was done on bulk unsorted PBMCs, naive and antigen-experienced compartments could not be conclusively compared. Because the CMV infection status of the donors was unknown, age-related changes in expanded clonotypes may potentially have been confounded. Estimates of total diversity based on one million sequenced T cells were considered lower bounds and underestimates. Compared with the aged group, the long-lived group had more naive CD4+ T cells, fewer expanded clones and increased TCR diversity, a pattern suggesting age selection. As age increased, observed TCR beta diversity per million T cells dropped in a roughly linear way, and a significant reduction was already evident by age 40.

Donors were around 37 systemically healthy Caucasian individuals from Russia aged roughly 6 to 95 years. Roughly 11 milliliters of peripheral blood were drawn from each donor into EDTA-treated Vacutainer tubes. Ficoll-Paque density-gradient centrifugation was used to isolate PBMCs, with at least 7 million per sample. Total RNA, at least 6 micrograms per sample, was extracted from PBMCs with Trizol reagent. Naive CD45RAhigh/CD27high T cell percentages were measured by flow cytometry on a PBMC aliquot from every donor. The method was 5' RACE. A second PCR of roughly 7 to 12 cycles was run with a J-beta primer mix and a sample-barcoded 5' primer. A unique molecular identifier was introduced onto each TCR beta cDNA molecule by a template-switch 5' adaptor carrying 12 random nucleotides. Each sample yielded at least 2.5 million CDR3-containing paired-end reads. First-strand cDNA was synthesized from all RNA with the Mint cDNA synthesis kit, primed by a TRBC-specific oligonucleotide. After uracil-DNA glycosylase treatment, a first 18-cycle PCR used universal primers M1SS and BC2_uni_R on all cDNA. The paper's data handling went like this. Each sample was normalized by randomly selecting 1 million high-quality reads, each carrying a distinct molecular identifier. Instead of being binned into consensus sequences, reads with shared molecular identifiers were discarded. MiTCR, run with a Q25 quality threshold and the strictest error-elimination algorithm, handled CDR3 identification, clonotype clustering and error correction. A nonparametric unseen species model with Euler transformation was used to estimate lower-bound total TCR beta diversity. TCRdb trimmed public reads at Q25 via fastp, called clones via MiXCR and kept in-frame beta chains. Every distinct CDR3 protein forms one entry, paired with its most common genes and DNA. The authors' filters were not applied to this entry. The sample contains fewer than 2,000,000 distinct CDR3 sequences, 35% to 50% of them found a single time. Under 30% of the sample goes to the ten largest clones.

From the cysteine through the phenylalanine, the CDR3 covers 15 amino acids. CDR3 DNA is the only sequence kept; it has 45 bases, read in frame from the first base. V is cut by 3 bases and J by 0 bases, and the space between the germline ends is 15 bases. CDR1 and CDR2, looked up from the germline V gene (reference sequence), are DFQATT and SNEGSKA. This clonotype was sampled from a human donor in good health. The sequence joins TRBV20-1 to TRBJ2-7; the D assignment is uncertain and may be TRBD1 or TRBD2, with 5 bases supporting each. The specimen sequenced was blood. The DNA sequence follows: TGCAGTGCTAGTCCCCGACAGCGGAGCTCCTACGAGCAGTACTTC. This is translated as CSASPRQRSSYEQYF.